A single sample gave rise to the 10 T cell receptor beta chains below, sequenced in a study of cytotoxic CD8 clonotypes in ibrutinib-treated CLL. Clones were read by immunoSEQ multiplex PCR, and TCRdb kept only the in-frame ones, dropping some. The sample contains approximately 340,000 clones, 67% of which appear only once. Sequenced material: PBMCs, taken after 36 months of ibrutinib treatment. These receptors all come from a human donor with chronic lymphocytic leukemia.

This chain links TRBV18 with TRBJ1-4; no definite D call. CDR1 is KGHSH and CDR2 is LQKENI in the germline V gene. Between the trimmed V and J ends, which lost 8 bases and 6 bases, there was a span of 22 bases. This CDR3 contains 16 residues. Written as DNA, the CDR3 is TGTGCCAGCAAACCGGCTGGGCGGGATTGGGATGAAAAACTGTTTTTT. Its translation is CASKPAGRDWDEKLFF.

The V call is TRBV27, the J call TRBJ2-1; 7 nucleotides line up with TRBD1. V dropped 3 bases and J dropped 6; count of bases not matched to a gene: 11. This CDR3 region has 16 residues. Looked up from germline, CDR1 is MNHEY and CDR2 is SMNVEV (reference sequence). CDR3 residues: CASSLVGFGQVNEQFF. CDR3 coding DNA: TGTGCCAGCAGTTTGGTTGGGTTTGGACAGGTCAATGAGCAGTTCTTC.

The chain recombines TRBV15 with TRBJ2-2; no definite D call. Trimming removed 1 base from V and 6 bases from J, with 12 bases in between. From germline, CDR1 is LNHNV and CDR2 YYDKDF (reference sequence). CDR3 size: 15 residues. The CDR3 bases are TGTGCCACCAGCAGAGCAGGCCCAAGAGCCGGGGAGCTGTTTTTT. Protein sequence: CATSRAGPRAGELFF.

The V call is TRBV10-2, the J call TRBJ2-3; 9 bases fit TRBD1. V shed 0 bases and J 6 bases; nucleotides not matched to a gene: 7. Looked up from germline, CDR1 is WSHSY and CDR2 is SAAADI. The CDR3 runs to 16 residues. In DNA form, the CDR3 reads TGCGCCAGCAGTGAGTCGGCGACAGGGGGATACGATACGCAGTATTTT. Translated: CASSESATGGYDTQYF.

The rearrangement links TRBV5-1 to TRBJ2-3; 7 nucleotides line up with TRBD2. Germline V gives CDR1 SGHRS, CDR2 YFSETQ. The CDR3 totals 15 residues. J was trimmed by 7 bases and V by 0 bases; bases with no gene match: 8. CDR3 DNA sequence: TGCGCCAGCAGCTTGGGGCCCGGGGAGGGGTATACGCAGTATTTT. Translating gives CASSLGPGEGYTQYF.

V usage is TRBV28 and J usage is TRBJ2-1; 8 nucleotides align to TRBD1. V lost 0 bases to trimming and J lost 3 bases; unmatched junction nucleotides: 4. The CDR3 has 16 residues. Germline values: CDR1 MDHEN, CDR2 SYDVKM. CDR3 amino acids: CASSLWTGEGYNEQFF. Here the CDR3 DNA reads TGTGCCAGCAGTTTATGGACAGGGGAAGGCTACAATGAGCAGTTCTTC.

The gene calls are TRBV6-1 and TRBJ2-5; D is undetermined. CDR3 length: 14 residues. The V gene lost 6 bases and the J gene lost 3 bases, with 14 bases spanning the gap. Germline-derived CDR1 and CDR2 are MNHNS and SASEGT. For the CDR3, the DNA is TGTGCCAGCAGGGGTAGGTTGGCAGAAGAGACCCAGTACTTC. Protein sequence: CASRGRLAEETQYF.

Comment on this clone: Other DNA sequences from this sample encode an identical CDR3 as well. V usage is TRBV9 and J usage is TRBJ2-6, with unresolved D. Germline assignment: CDR1 SGDLS and CDR2 YYNGEE. CDR3 length equals 13 residues. Trimming took 2 bases from V and 3 from J, leaving 3 bases between them. In DNA, the CDR3 is TGTGCCAGCAGCGTGAGTGGGGCCAACGTCCTGACTTTC. This translates into CASSVSGANVLTF.

This chain connects TRBV6-1 to TRBJ1-4, with 12 positions matching TRBD1. The CDR3 contains 18 residues. The V and J ends lost 1 base and 11 bases, in that order; junction bases with no gene match: 14. Germline CDR1 MNHNS, CDR2 SASEGT. This CDR3 reads CASSEGGSGTGGVRKLFF. Written as DNA, the CDR3 is TGTGCCAGCAGTGAAGGAGGGTCCGGGACAGGGGGCGTTCGGAAACTGTTTTTT.

This chain connects TRBV28 to TRBJ1-1, with a tentative D call TRBD1 (6 bases). V lost 3 bases, J lost 4 bases, and 12 bases lay in between. Germline-derived CDR1 and CDR2 are MDHEN and SYDVKM. The CDR3 sequence is 14 residues long. The CDR3 sequence: CASSLDSLGTEAFF. The CDR3 DNA sequence: TGTGCCAGCAGTTTGGACAGCCTGGGCACTGAAGCTTTCTTT.